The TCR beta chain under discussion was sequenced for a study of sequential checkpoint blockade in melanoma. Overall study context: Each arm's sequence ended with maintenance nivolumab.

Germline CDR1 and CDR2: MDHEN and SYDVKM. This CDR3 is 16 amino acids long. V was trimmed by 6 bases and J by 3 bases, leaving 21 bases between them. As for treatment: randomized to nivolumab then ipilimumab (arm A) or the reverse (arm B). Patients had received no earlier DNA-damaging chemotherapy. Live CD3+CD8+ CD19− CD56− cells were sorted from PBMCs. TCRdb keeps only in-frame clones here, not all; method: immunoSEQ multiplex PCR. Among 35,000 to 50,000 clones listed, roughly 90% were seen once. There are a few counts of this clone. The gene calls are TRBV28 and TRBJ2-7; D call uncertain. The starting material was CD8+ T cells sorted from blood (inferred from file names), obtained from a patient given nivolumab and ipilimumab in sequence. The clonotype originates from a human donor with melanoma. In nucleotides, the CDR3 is TGTGCCAGCAGGCCAAAAACGGCACCTCGCGGCTACGAGCAGTACTTC. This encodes CASRPKTAPRGYEQYF. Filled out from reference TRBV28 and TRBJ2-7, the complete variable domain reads DVKVTQSSRYLVKRTGEKVFLECVQDMDHENMFWYRQDPGLGLRLIYFSYDVKMKEKGDIPEGYSVSREKKERFSLILESASTNQTSMYLCASRPKTAPRGYEQYFGPGTRLTVT.